These 26 T cell receptor beta chains were all obtained from the same sample, sequenced in a study of identical twins. TCRdb re-called the 5' RACE reads with MiXCR, one entry per CDR3 protein. The table includes over 250,000 distinct CDR3 sequences, 8% to 9.5% detected once. The data also belong to a second study, concerning yellow fever vaccine responses in identical twins.

The sample consisted of CD8+ T cells sorted from blood. The receptors stem from a woman in her late teens or twenties in good health.

This clonotype has ten or more counts. This chain connects TRBV6-5 to TRBJ2-7; D remains ambiguous. Germline-derived CDR1 and CDR2 are MNHEY and SVGAGI. This CDR3 is 14 amino acids long. The germline V and J ends were trimmed by 0 bases and 5 bases, with 11 bases remaining between them. The CDR3 protein is CASSYSTGPHEQYF. CDR3 coding DNA: TGTGCCAGCAGTTACTCGACGGGTCCCCACGAGCAGTACTTC.

The chain recombines TRBV5-1 with TRBJ1-4; D is perhaps TRBD1 (6 bases). This CDR3 contains 14 residues. Trimming took off 0 bases at V and 7 bases at J, with 10 bases between the two ends. Germline V gene sequence: CDR1 SGHRS, CDR2 YFSETQ. The CDR3 DNA reads TGCGCCAGCAGCTTGGCACAGGGCGGTGAAAAACTGTTTTTT. It yields the protein CASSLAQGGEKLFF.

V and J are TRBV29-1 and TRBJ1-2; D might be TRBD1 (5 bases). With 1 base removed from V and 1 base from J, the gap between germline ends came to 7 bases. The CDR3 loop spans 13 amino acids. Germline V gene data show CDR1 as SQVTM and CDR2 as ANQGSEA. The CDR3 DNA reads as TGCAGCGTTGAAGGGGGGGGTAACTATGGCTACACCTTC. Its protein is CSVEGGGNYGYTF.

This clonotype was counted ten times or more. J is TRBJ2-3 and V is TRBV27; 9 positions match TRBD2. J was trimmed by 4 bases and V by 5 bases; bases with no gene match: 7. Germline values: CDR1 MNHEY, CDR2 SMNVEV (reference sequence). This CDR3 region has 15 residues. The CDR3 DNA reads TGTGCCAGCAGTCCTTTTAGCGGGAGATCAGATACGCAGTATTTT. Protein product: CASSPFSGRSDTQYF.

This clonotype has at least ten counts. The chain couples TRBV29-1 to TRBJ2-7, with D possibly being TRBD1 (5 bases). There are 14 residues in the CDR3. Trimming cost V 6 bases and J 6 bases, with 21 bases left between them. Germline CDR1 SQVTM, CDR2 ANQGSEA. This CDR3 reads CSVGIQGISREQYF. CDR3 sequence (DNA): TGCAGCGTGGGAATTCAGGGAATATCTCGCGAGCAGTACTTC.

This rearrangement joins TRBV29-1 to TRBJ1-1, with D unresolved. CDR1 and CDR2 (germline): SQVTM, ANQGSEA. Deletions cut 5 bases from V and 4 bases from J, with 2 bases between. The CDR3 runs to 9 residues. CDR3 sequence: CSVSTEAFF. The DNA of the CDR3 is TGCAGCGTTTCCACTGAAGCTTTCTTT.

This clonotype was seen at least ten times. V is TRBV2 and J is TRBJ2-3; possible D gene TRBD2, 6 bases. The CDR3 consists of 13 residues. The germline V and J ends were trimmed by 5 bases and 13 bases, with 19 bases remaining between them. Germline-derived CDR1 and CDR2 are SNHLY and FYNNEI. DNA for the CDR3: TGTGCCAGCAGTTTCGGACCGCGGGACGGGAAGTATTTT. It is translated as CASSFGPRDGKYF.

This clonotype has just a few counts. The chain joins TRBV4-3 to TRBJ1-5, with D unresolved. Deletions cut 0 bases from V and 7 bases from J, with 16 bases between. This CDR3 region has 16 residues. Germline V lookup: CDR1 LGHNA, CDR2 YSLEER. CDR3 loop: CASSQDSSRGGQPQHF. In DNA, the CDR3 is TGCGCCAGCAGCCAAGATAGTAGTCGGGGTGGGCAGCCCCAGCATTTT.

The table lists this clonotype with many counts. The chain combines TRBV13 with TRBJ1-1; no reliable D call. CDR1 PRHDT and CDR2 FYEKMQ come from the germline V gene (reference sequence). The germline V and J ends were trimmed by 5 bases and 4 bases, with 8 bases remaining between them. The CDR3 spans 12 residues. CDR3 protein: CASSPGSTEAFF. The CDR3 nucleotides are TGTGCCAGCAGCCCGGGGTCCACTGAAGCTTTCTTT.

This clonotype was seen at least ten times. V usage is TRBV5-1 and J usage is TRBJ2-7; no clear D. This CDR3 is 13 amino acids long. Trimming shortened V by 0 bases and J by 3 bases, and 7 bases separated the two germline ends. Germline V gene data show CDR1 as SGHRS and CDR2 as YFSETQ. CDR3 DNA: TGCGCCAGCAGCTTGGAGCAGTTCTACGAGCAGTACTTC. It codes for CASSLEQFYEQYF.

Only a few counts were recorded for this clonotype. This chain links TRBV15 with TRBJ2-2; 9 nucleotides line up with TRBD1. Losses at the gene ends were 1 base for V and 3 bases for J; bases not matched to a gene: 3. The CDR3 has 16 amino acids. Looked up from germline, CDR1 is LNHNV and CDR2 is YYDKDF (reference sequence). The CDR3 coding sequence is TGTGCCACCAGCAGAGCCGGGACAGGGTACACCGGGGAGCTGTTTTTT. This encodes CATSRAGTGYTGELFF.

This clonotype has just a few counts. V is TRBV6-2 or TRBV6-3 and J is TRBJ1-5; the D is unclear. The CDR3 spans 14 residues. Trimming took off 6 bases at V and 0 bases at J, with 9 bases between the two ends. From germline, CDR1 is MNHEY and CDR2 SVGEGT. CDR3 nucleotides: TGTGCCAGCAGGGCGGCATTTAGCAATCAGCCCCAGCATTTT. It codes for CASRAAFSNQPQHF.

This clonotype was counted ten times or more. The chain has TRBV2 and TRBJ2-7; the D call may be TRBD1 or TRBD2 (5 bases each). Germline CDR1 and CDR2: SNHLY and FYNNEI. This CDR3 contains 13 residues. Between the trimmed V and J ends, which lost 4 bases and 4 bases, there was a span of 11 bases. The CDR3 region is CASSGDPAYEQYF. The CDR3 DNA is TGTGCCAGCAGTGGGGACCCTGCGTACGAGCAGTACTTC.

The V gene is TRBV6-5, the J gene TRBJ2-3; the D gene is possibly TRBD1 (5 bases). Germline lookup yields CDR1 MNHEY and CDR2 SVGAGI. The CDR3 is 11 residues long. V lost 4 bases and J 7 bases, leaving 6 bases between the germline ends. The CDR3 bases are TGTGCCAGCAGTTCAGGGTATACGCAGTATTTT. Translating it yields CASSSGYTQYF.

This clonotype has only a few counts. The V gene is TRBV10-1, the J gene TRBJ2-7, with D maybe TRBD1 (5 bases). CDR1 and CDR2 from the germline V gene are WNHNN and SYGVQD (reference sequence). The CDR3 spans 13 residues. Trimming pared 7 bases from V and 0 bases from J, leaving 10 bases between. Written as DNA, the CDR3 is TGCGCCAGCAAGCGCGACAGCTCCTACGAGCAGTACTTC. Translation: CASKRDSSYEQYF.

This clonotype was seen only a few times. V usage is TRBV9 and J usage is TRBJ1-1; D perhaps matches TRBD1 (6 bases). Trimming took 0 bases from V and 2 from J, leaving 14 bases between them. In germline, CDR1 is SGDLS, CDR2 YYNGEE. The CDR3 is 16 amino acids. The CDR3 sequence is CASSVESGQRNTEAFF. CDR3 sequence (DNA): TGTGCCAGCAGCGTAGAATCAGGACAGCGCAACACTGAAGCTTTCTTT. Supplemented by reference TRBV9 and TRBJ1-1, the full variable domain reads DSGVTQTPKHLITATGQRVTLRCSPRSGDLSVYWYQQSLDQGLQFLIQYYNGEERAKGNILERFSAQQFPDLHSELNLSSLELGDSALYFCASSVESGQRNTEAFFGQGTRLTVV.

The V gene is TRBV15, the J gene TRBJ2-1, with D perhaps matching TRBD1 (6 bases). V was pared by 3 bases and J by 8 bases, with 11 bases between. CDR1 and CDR2 from the germline V gene are LNHNV and YYDKDF (reference sequence). CDR3 size: 13 residues. CDR3 DNA sequence: TGTGCCACCAGCAGTAAACAGGGAGATGAGCAGTTCTTC. This encodes CATSSKQGDEQFF.

J is TRBJ2-7 and V is TRBV19; possibly TRBD1 for D (6 bases). CDR1 and CDR2 from the germline V gene are LNHDA and SQIVND (reference sequence). V was cut by 2 bases and J by 7 bases, with 6 bases left in between. CDR3 length equals 11 residues. CDR3 sequence reads: CASSIQGEQYF. DNA for the CDR3: TGTGCCAGTAGTATACAGGGGGAGCAGTACTTC.

This clonotype was observed a few times. The chain carries TRBV6-1 and TRBJ2-7; D gene ambiguous. Germline CDR1 and CDR2: MNHNS and SASEGT. The CDR3 has 11 amino acids. V shed 3 bases and J shed 3 bases, with 3 bases lying between them. The CDR3 region is CASSDVYEQYF. The CDR3, as DNA: TGTGCCAGCAGTGACGTCTACGAGCAGTACTTC.

This clonotype was picked up a small number of times. The J gene is TRBJ2-2, the V gene TRBV4-3; D not certain. CDR3 length: 15 residues. V lost 0 bases, J lost 5 bases, and 10 bases lay in between. Germline loops: CDR1 LGHNA, CDR2 YSLEER. The CDR3 loop is CASSQDLGSTGELFF. For the CDR3, the DNA is TGCGCCAGCAGCCAAGATCTTGGGTCTACCGGGGAGCTGTTTTTT.

This chain links TRBV2 with TRBJ2-1; D is undetermined. The CDR3 is 13 residues long. The V end was cut by 0 bases, the J end by 9 bases, with 9 bases between. Germline V gives CDR1 SNHLY, CDR2 FYNNEI. The CDR3, as DNA: TGTGCCAGCAGTGAAGCCCCGTGGGGTGAGCAGTTCTTC. The encoded protein is CASSEAPWGEQFF.

This clonotype showed up many times. The chain links TRBV27 to TRBJ2-3; D is possibly TRBD2 (6 bases). This CDR3 region has 13 residues. Trimming removed 0 bases at V and 8 bases at J, with 9 bases between. Per germline, CDR1 MNHEY and CDR2 SMNVEV (reference sequence). Written as DNA, the CDR3 is TGTGCCAGCAGTTTATCGGGACTTCGTACGCAGTATTTT. This encodes CASSLSGLRTQYF.

This clonotype was counted between two and nine times. CDR3 coding DNA: TGTGCCAGCAGCCAAGATGACTTAACCTACAATGAGCAGTTCTTC. It specifies CASSQDDLTYNEQFF. V and J are TRBV3-1 and TRBJ2-1; no definite D call. Germline values: CDR1 LGHDT, CDR2 YNNKEL (reference sequence). V was trimmed by 0 bases and J by 2 bases, leaving 8 bases between them. This CDR3 is built from 15 residues.

This clonotype was counted between two and nine times. This chain connects TRBV28 to TRBJ2-1, with TRBD2 matching over 7 bases. CDR1 is MDHEN and CDR2 is SYDVKM in the germline V gene. The CDR3 is made up of 14 amino acids. J gave up 6 bases and V 2 bases, and 4 bases lay outside the gene matches. The CDR3 spells CASSLTTSTNEQFF. The CDR3 DNA reads TGTGCCAGCAGTTTAACGACTAGCACCAATGAGCAGTTCTTC.

This clonotype was seen a few times. This chain joins TRBV20-1 and TRBJ2-3; TRBD1 agrees at 9 bases. This CDR3 is built from 16 residues. The J segment lost 2 bases and the V segment lost 2 bases, leaving 8 bases of the junction unmatched. Germline values: CDR1 DFQATT, CDR2 SNEGSKA (reference sequence). As DNA, the CDR3 is TGCAGTGCTAGACACCGGGACAGGGTAAACACAGATACGCAGTATTTT. This translates into CSARHRDRVNTDTQYF.

This clonotype has more than one count but fewer than ten. V gene TRBV24-1 combines with J gene TRBJ2-2; TRBD2 might be the D (5 bases). The germline V gene has CDR1 KGHDR and CDR2 SFDVKD. CDR3 length: 15 amino acids. V lost 4 bases to trimming and J lost 5 bases, with 13 bases between them. As DNA, the CDR3 is TGTGCCACCAGTGAATCCCGGGATGCGACCGGGGAGCTGTTTTTT. It encodes CATSESRDATGELFF.